The T cell receptor beta chain under discussion was sequenced for a study of shared clonotypes between healthy human individuals. The overall study: A couple of women and three men aged 18 to 49 made up the donors.

Concerning this clone itself: Its antigen is unidentified.

V dropped 5 bases and J dropped 5; count of bases not matched to a gene: 6. This CDR3 is 13 amino acids long. Looked up from germline, CDR1 is GTSNPN and CDR2 is SVGIG (reference sequence). This table comes from immunoSEQ multiplex PCR, and its TCRdb copy is limited to in-frame clones, with some not included. The table shows nearly 500,000 clones, with roughly four fifths occurring only once. Study results and limitations: The genetic and exposure-history diversity represented was limited by few donors. Blood was the sole source, and tissue repertoires probably differ.

Unsorted material relied on about 90 million PBMCs as the source of genomic DNA. The chain has TRBV30 and TRBJ1-5, with TRBD1 identical over 7 bases. The sequencing sample was made of PBMCs. The source of this sequence is a middle-aged woman in good health. Some clones in this sample may be carry-over from other donors' samples. The CDR3 bases are TGTGCCTGGTCGACAGGGATTCATCAGCCCCAGCATTTT. Translated: CAWSTGIHQPQHF.